This T cell receptor beta chain was found in a study of control samples from healthy donors and cancer patients. Libraries were prepared by immunoSEQ multiplex PCR; TCRdb keeps only in-frame clonotypes and omits some of them. This repertoire shows more than 100,000 clones, 70% to 90% found once; its top ten account for 3.4%. CDR3 length equals 15 residues. CDR1 and CDR2 from the germline V gene are KGHDR and SFDVKD. With 3 bases clipped from V and 5 bases from J, the junction kept 4 bases outside the gene matches. The sample comprised blood. The chain recombines TRBV24-1 with TRBJ2-5; TRBD1 agrees at 11 bases. The receptor was isolated from a man in his forties in good health. CDR3 nucleotides: TGTGCCACCAGTGATCGGACAGGGGGCCGTGAGACCCAGTACTTC. Its translation: CATSDRTGGRETQYF.